Listed here are 14 T cell receptor beta chains from one sample, sequenced in a study of OX40 agonist ivuxolimab in advanced cancers. Method: immunoSEQ multiplex PCR; TCRdb's copy keeps in-frame clones and lacks some. The table records approximately 82,000 clones, 84% of them present only once. Material: CD4+ or CD8+ T cells sorted from blood, obtained in a trial of the OX40 agonist ivuxolimab. The source of these receptors is an adult with an advanced solid tumor such as melanoma, head and neck, liver or kidney cancer.

This rearrangement joins TRBV30 to TRBJ1-1; a possible D gene is TRBD1 (5 bases). Germline values: CDR1 GTSNPN, CDR2 SVGIG (reference sequence). The CDR3 totals 12 residues. The V and J ends lost 4 bases and 4 bases respectively, with 10 bases between them. This chain's CDR3 is CAWTRASTEAFF. The CDR3 nucleotides read TGTGCCTGGACCAGGGCGAGCACTGAAGCTTTCTTT. Complete variable domain (other parts from reference TRBV30 and TRBJ1-1): SQTIHQWPATLVQPVGSPLSLECTVEGTSNPNLYWYRQAAGRGLQLLFYSVGIGQISSEVPQNLSASRPQDRQFILSSKKLLLSDSGFYLCAWTRASTEAFFGQGTRLTVV.

The chain couples TRBV6-1 to TRBJ1-5; D ambiguous. There are 12 residues in the CDR3. Germline CDR1 is MNHNS and CDR2 is SASEGT. V gave up 10 bases and J gave up 2 bases, with 9 bases separating them. The CDR3 DNA is TGTGCCACCCAAGACGGCAATCAGCCCCAGCATTTT. Protein product: CATQDGNQPQHF.

V and J are TRBV27 and TRBJ2-7; a possible D gene is TRBD1 (5 bases). V dropped 3 bases and J dropped 5 bases, with 8 bases sitting between them. The CDR3 has 12 residues. Germline V gene sequence: CDR1 MNHEY, CDR2 SMNVEV (reference sequence). The CDR3: CASSFPGNEQYF. CDR3 DNA: TGTGCCAGCAGTTTCCCAGGGAACGAGCAGTACTTC.

This rearrangement joins TRBV2 to TRBJ1-5; D is ambiguous. Germline V lookup: CDR1 SNHLY, CDR2 FYNNEI. There are 14 residues in the CDR3. V was pared by 4 bases and J by 3 bases, with 10 bases between. Here the CDR3 DNA reads TGTGCCAGCAGTGGAAGTAGCTACAATCAGCCCCAGCATTTT. It specifies CASSGSSYNQPQHF.

V is TRBV6-6 and J is TRBJ2-1, with 8 bases fitting TRBD2. Germline lookup yields CDR1 MNHNY and CDR2 SVGAGI (reference sequence). Trimming removed 6 bases from V and 4 bases from J; junction bases left unmatched: 8. The length of the CDR3 is 15 residues. The CDR3 reads CASRLTSGLYNEQFF. The CDR3, as DNA: TGTGCCAGCAGACTTACTAGCGGACTTTACAATGAGCAGTTCTTC.

This sequence joins TRBV6-5 and TRBJ2-4; tentative D call: TRBD1 (5 bases). Per the germline V gene, CDR1 is MNHEY and CDR2 is SVGAGI. The CDR3 covers 15 residues. The germline V and J ends were trimmed by 6 bases and 2 bases, with 14 bases remaining between them. The CDR3 is CASRGIGEPKNIQYF. CDR3 DNA sequence: TGTGCCAGCAGGGGTATAGGGGAACCCAAAAACATTCAGTACTTC.

The rearrangement joins TRBV18 to TRBJ2-3; the match to TRBD1 covers 11 bases. The ends lost 4 bases at V and 5 bases at J; junction bases unmatched: 11. The CDR3 contains 17 residues. Germline CDR1 reads KGHSH; CDR2 reads LQKENI. The CDR3 sequence: CASSQRSGDRGLDTQYF. DNA for the CDR3: TGTGCCAGCTCACAAAGATCCGGGGACAGGGGGTTAGATACGCAGTATTTT.

The chain combines TRBV9 with TRBJ2-5, with D possibly being TRBD2 (6 bases). The V gene lost 4 bases and the J gene lost 4 bases, with 14 bases spanning the gap. Per germline, CDR1 SGDLS and CDR2 YYNGEE. The CDR3 sequence is 14 residues long. CDR3 sequence reads: CASSFGGGRETQYF. The DNA of the CDR3 is TGTGCCAGCAGCTTTGGGGGAGGACGAGAGACCCAGTACTTC.

The rearrangement uses TRBV29-1 and TRBJ1-1; 11 nucleotides line up with TRBD1. This CDR3 region has 14 residues. The V and J ends lost 6 bases and 3 bases, in that order; junction bases with no gene match: 6. In germline, CDR1 is SQVTM, CDR2 ANQGSEA. Written as DNA, the CDR3 is TGCAGCGTCGGACAGGGGGCAAGGTACACTGAAGCTTTCTTT. Translating it yields CSVGQGARYTEAFF.

The rearrangement uses TRBV9 and TRBJ1-3; D is ambiguous. Germline CDR1 and CDR2: SGDLS and YYNGEE. Trimming stripped 0 bases from V and 2 bases from J, with 6 bases between. The CDR3 is 14 residues long. CDR3 amino acids: CASSVEQTGNTIYF. The CDR3 coding sequence is TGTGCCAGCAGCGTAGAACAGACTGGAAACACCATATATTTT.

The V gene is TRBV6-5, the J gene TRBJ2-5; tentatively, D is TRBD2 (5 bases). There are 13 residues in the CDR3. Germline CDR1 and CDR2: MNHEY and SVGAGI. V dropped 2 bases and J dropped 7 bases, with 11 bases sitting between them. In DNA, the CDR3 is TGTGCCAGCAGTTACGCCCTAGCAGGGACCCAGTACTTC. Amino acids: CASSYALAGTQYF.

The chain recombines TRBV19 with TRBJ1-3; D remains unclear. Germline assignment: CDR1 LNHDA and CDR2 SQIVND (reference sequence). Between the trimmed V and J ends, which lost 7 bases and 4 bases, there was a span of 11 bases. CDR3 size: 13 residues. The DNA for the CDR3 is TGTGCCAGTATGACCAACCCAGGAAACACCATATATTTT. Residues: CASMTNPGNTIYF.

This chain connects TRBV11-2 to TRBJ2-7; maybe TRBD1 (5 bases). CDR3 size: 13 residues. Trimming removed 0 bases from V and 7 bases from J, with 10 bases in between. The germline gives CDR1 SGHAT, CDR2 FQNNGV. This CDR3 is CASSLDRDREQYF. CDR3 nucleotides: TGTGCCAGCAGCTTAGACAGGGATAGAGAGCAGTACTTC.

DNA of the CDR3: TGTGCCAGTAGTAAATCCGGGGTGGCTAGCGGGAGTTGGGAGCTGTTTTTT. This sequence encodes CASSKSGVASGSWELFF. The chain joins TRBV19 to TRBJ2-2; TRBD2 matches at 10 bases. The length of the CDR3 is 17 residues. Germline V gene lookup returns CDR1 LNHDA and CDR2 SQIVND (reference sequence). V lost 4 bases to trimming and J lost 9 bases; unmatched junction nucleotides: 14.